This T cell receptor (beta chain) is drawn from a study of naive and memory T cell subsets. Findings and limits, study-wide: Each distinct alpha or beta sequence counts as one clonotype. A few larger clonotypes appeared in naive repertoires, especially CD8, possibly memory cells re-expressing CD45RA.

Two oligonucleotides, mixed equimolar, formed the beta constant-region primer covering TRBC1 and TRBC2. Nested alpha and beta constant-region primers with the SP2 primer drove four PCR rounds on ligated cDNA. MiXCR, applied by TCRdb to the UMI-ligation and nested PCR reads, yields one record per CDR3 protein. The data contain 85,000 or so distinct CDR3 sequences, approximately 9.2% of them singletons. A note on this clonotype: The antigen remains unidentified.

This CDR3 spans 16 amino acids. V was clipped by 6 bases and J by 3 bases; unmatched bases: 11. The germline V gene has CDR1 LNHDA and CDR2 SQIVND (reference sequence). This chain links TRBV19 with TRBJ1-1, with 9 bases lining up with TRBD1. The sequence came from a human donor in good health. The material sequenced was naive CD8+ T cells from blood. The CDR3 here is CASSVLDRGGYTEAFF. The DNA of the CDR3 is TGTGCCAGTAGCGTTCTGGACAGGGGAGGATACACTGAAGCTTTCTTT.